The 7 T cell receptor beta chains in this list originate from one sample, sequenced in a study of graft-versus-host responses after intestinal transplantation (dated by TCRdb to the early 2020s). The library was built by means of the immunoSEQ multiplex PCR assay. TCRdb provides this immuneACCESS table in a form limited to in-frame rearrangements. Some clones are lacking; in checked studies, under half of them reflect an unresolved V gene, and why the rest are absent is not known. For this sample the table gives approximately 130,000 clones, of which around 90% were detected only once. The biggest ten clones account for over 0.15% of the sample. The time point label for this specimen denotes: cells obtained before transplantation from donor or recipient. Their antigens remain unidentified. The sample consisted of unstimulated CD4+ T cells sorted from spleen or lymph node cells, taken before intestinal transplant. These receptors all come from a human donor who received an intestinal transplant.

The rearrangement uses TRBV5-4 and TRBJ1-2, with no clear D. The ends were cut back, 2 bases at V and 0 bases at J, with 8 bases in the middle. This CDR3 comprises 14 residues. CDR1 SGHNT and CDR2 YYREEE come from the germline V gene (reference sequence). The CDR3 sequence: CASSFGRSNYGYTF. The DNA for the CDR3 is TGTGCCAGCAGCTTCGGGAGGTCTAACTATGGCTACACCTTC.

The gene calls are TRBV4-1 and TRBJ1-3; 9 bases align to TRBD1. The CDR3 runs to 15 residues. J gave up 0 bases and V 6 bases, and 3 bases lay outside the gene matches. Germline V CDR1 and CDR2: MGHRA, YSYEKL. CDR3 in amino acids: CASRDRGGSGNTIYF. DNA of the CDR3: TGCGCCAGCAGGGACAGGGGAGGCTCTGGAAACACCATATATTTT.

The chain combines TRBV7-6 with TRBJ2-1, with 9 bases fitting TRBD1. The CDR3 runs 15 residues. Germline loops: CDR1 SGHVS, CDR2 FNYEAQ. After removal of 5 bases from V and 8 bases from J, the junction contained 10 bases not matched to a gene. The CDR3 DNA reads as TGTGCCAGCAGCCTAGGGGGACAGGGCGGATATGAGCAGTTCTTC. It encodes CASSLGGQGGYEQFF.

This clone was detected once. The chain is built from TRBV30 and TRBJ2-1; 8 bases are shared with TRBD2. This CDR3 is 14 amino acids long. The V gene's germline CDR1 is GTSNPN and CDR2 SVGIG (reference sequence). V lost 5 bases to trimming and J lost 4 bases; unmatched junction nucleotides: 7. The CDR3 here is CAWDGGALYNEQFF. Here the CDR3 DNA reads TGTGCCTGGGACGGGGGGGCCCTATACAATGAGCAGTTCTTC.

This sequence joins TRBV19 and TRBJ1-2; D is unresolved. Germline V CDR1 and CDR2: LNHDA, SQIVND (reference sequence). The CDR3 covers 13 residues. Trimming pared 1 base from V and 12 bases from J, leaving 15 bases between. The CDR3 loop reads CASSIGPASFHTF. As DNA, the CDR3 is TGTGCCAGTAGTATAGGCCCTGCTTCTTTCCACACCTTC.

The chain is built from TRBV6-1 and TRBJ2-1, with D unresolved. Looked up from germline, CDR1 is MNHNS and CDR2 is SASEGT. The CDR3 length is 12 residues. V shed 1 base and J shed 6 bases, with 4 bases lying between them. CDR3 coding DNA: TGTGCCAGCAGTGAAGGGTCCAATGAGCAGTTCTTC. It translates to CASSEGSNEQFF.

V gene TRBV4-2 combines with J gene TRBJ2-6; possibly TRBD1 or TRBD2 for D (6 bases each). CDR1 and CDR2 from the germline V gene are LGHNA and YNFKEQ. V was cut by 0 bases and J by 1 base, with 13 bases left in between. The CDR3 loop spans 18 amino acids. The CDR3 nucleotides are TGTGCCAGCAGCCAAGAGAGGGGGGCTATTTCTGGGGCCAACGTCCTGACTTTC. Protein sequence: CASSQERGAISGANVLTF.